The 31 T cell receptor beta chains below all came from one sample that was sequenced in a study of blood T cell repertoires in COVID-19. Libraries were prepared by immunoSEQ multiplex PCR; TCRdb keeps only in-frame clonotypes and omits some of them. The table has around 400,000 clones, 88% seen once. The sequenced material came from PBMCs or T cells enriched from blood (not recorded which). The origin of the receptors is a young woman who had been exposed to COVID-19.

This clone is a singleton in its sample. DNA of the CDR3: TGTGCCAGCAGCTCGGGTAGGGAGAACCAAGAGACCCAGTACTTC. It yields the protein CASSSGRENQETQYF. The rearrangement links TRBV5-4 to TRBJ2-5; D might be TRBD2 (5 bases). The CDR3 has 15 amino acids. V was cut by 3 bases and J by 0 bases, with 12 bases left in between. Per germline, CDR1 SGHNT and CDR2 YYREEE (reference sequence). The variable domain in full, completed from reference TRBV5-4 and TRBJ2-5, reads ETGVTQSPTHLIKTRGQQVTLRCSSQSGHNTVSWYQQALGQGPQFIFQYYREEENGRGNFPPRFSGLQFPNYSSELNVNALELDDSALYLCASSSGRENQETQYFGPGTRLLVL.

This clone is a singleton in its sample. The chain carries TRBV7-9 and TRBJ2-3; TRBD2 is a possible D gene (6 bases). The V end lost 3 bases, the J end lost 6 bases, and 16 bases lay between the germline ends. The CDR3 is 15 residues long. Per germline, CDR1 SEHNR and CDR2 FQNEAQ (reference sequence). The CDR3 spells CASSFGTLGGDTQYF. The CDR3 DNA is TGTGCCAGCAGCTTTGGGACTCTGGGGGGTGATACGCAGTATTTT.

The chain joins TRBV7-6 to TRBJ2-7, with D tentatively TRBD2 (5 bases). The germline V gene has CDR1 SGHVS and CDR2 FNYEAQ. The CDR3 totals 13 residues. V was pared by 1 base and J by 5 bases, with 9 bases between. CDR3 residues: CASSLGGLNEQYF. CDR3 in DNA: TGTGCCAGCAGCTTAGGAGGGCTTAACGAGCAGTACTTC.

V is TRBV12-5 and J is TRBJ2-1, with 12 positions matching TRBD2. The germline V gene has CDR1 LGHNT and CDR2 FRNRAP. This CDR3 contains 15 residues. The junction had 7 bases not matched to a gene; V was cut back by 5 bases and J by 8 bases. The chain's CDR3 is CASGRPSGGAYEQFF. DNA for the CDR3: TGTGCTAGTGGTAGACCTAGCGGGGGGGCGTATGAGCAGTTCTTC.

The CDR3 region has the DNA TGCGCCAGCAGCCAAGAGGGCCTGAACACTGAAGCTTTCTTT. It specifies CASSQEGLNTEAFF. V usage is TRBV4-1 and J usage is TRBJ1-1, with no clear D. CDR1 and CDR2 from the germline V gene are MGHRA and YSYEKL. CDR3 length equals 14 residues. Trimming shortened V by 0 bases and J by 0 bases, and 5 bases separated the two germline ends.

The CDR3: CASSRRQGYTDTQYF. DNA for the CDR3: TGTGCCAGCAGCCGACGACAGGGGTACACAGATACGCAGTATTTT. This chain uses TRBV28 with TRBJ2-3; 8 positions agree with TRBD1. CDR1 and CDR2 from the germline V gene are MDHEN and SYDVKM. V shed 6 bases, J shed 2 bases, and the junction held 7 bases outside the gene matches. The CDR3 runs 15 residues.

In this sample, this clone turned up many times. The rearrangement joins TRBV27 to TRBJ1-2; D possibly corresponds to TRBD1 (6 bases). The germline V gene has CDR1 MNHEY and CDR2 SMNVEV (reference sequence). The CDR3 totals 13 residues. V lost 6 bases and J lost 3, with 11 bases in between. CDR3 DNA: TGTGCCAGCAGAGCCACAGGGTACTATGGCTACACCTTC. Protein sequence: CASRATGYYGYTF.

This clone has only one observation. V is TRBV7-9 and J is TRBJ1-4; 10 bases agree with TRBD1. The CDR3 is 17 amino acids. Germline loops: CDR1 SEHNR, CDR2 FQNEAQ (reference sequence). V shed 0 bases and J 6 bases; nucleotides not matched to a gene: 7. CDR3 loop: CASSLAKWTGGDEKLFF. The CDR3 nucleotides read TGTGCCAGCAGCTTAGCGAAGTGGACAGGGGGTGATGAAAAACTGTTTTTT.

The CDR3 spells CASSVAPWSNQPQHF. The DNA of the CDR3 is TGTGCCAGCAGTGTGGCCCCGTGGAGCAATCAGCCCCAGCATTTT. The genes are TRBV2 and TRBJ1-5; D remains unclear. Trimming removed 4 bases from V and 1 base from J, with 11 bases in between. Germline lookup yields CDR1 SNHLY and CDR2 FYNNEI. The CDR3 contains 15 residues.

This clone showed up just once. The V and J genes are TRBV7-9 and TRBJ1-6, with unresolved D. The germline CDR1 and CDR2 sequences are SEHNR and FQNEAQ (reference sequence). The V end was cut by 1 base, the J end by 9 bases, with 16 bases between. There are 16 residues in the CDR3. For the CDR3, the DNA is TGTGCCAGCAGCTTAGGCGCGGGCTCTGCACTTTCACCCCTCCACTTT. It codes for CASSLGAGSALSPLHF.

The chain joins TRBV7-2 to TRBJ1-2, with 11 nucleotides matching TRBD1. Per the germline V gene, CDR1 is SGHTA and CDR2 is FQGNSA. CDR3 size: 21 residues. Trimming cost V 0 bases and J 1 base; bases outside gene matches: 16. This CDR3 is CASSLAQPRTGGLEGNYGYTF. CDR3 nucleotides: TGTGCCAGCAGCTTAGCACAGCCAAGGACAGGGGGCCTAGAGGGTAACTATGGCTACACCTTC.

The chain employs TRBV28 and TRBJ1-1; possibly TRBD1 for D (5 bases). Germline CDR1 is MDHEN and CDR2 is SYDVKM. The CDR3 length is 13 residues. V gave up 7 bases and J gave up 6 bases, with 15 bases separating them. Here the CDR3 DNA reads TGTGCCAGCACGGGGGTTCTTTTTTCTGAAGCTTTCTTT. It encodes CASTGVLFSEAFF.

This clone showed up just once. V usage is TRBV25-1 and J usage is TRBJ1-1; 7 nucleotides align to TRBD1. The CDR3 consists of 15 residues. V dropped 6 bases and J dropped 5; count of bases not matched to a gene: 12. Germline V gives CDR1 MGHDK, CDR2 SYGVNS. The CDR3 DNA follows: TGTGCCAGCAGAGAAAAGGGCAGGGGGGCGACTGAAGCTTTCTTT. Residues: CASREKGRGATEAFF.

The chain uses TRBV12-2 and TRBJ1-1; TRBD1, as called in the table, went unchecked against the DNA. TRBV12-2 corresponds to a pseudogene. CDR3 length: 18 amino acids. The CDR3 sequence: CASRLDVATGEKYTEAFF. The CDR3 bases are TGTGCAAGTCGCTTAGACGTTGCGACAGGGGAGAAGTACACTGAAGCTTTCTTT.

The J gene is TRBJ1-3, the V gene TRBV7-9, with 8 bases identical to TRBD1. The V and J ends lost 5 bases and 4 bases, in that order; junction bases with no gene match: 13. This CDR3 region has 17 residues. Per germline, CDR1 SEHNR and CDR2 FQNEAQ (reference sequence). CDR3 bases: TGTGCCAGCAGCACGGACAGGGAATTCTCGGGGGGAAACACCATATATTTT. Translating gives CASSTDREFSGGNTIYF.

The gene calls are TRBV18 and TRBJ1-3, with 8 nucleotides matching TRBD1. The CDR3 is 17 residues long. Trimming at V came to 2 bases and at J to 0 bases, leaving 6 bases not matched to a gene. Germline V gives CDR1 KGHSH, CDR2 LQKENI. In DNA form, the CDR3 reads TGTGCCAGCTCACCAGGGACAGGCCAGAGCTCTGGAAACACCATATATTTT. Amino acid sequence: CASSPGTGQSSGNTIYF.

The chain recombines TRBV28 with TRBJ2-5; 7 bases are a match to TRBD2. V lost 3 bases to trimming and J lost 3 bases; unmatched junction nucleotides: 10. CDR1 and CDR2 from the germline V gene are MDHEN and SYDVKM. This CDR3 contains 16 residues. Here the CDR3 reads CASSFGEGTAEETQYF. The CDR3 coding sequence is TGTGCCAGCAGTTTTGGGGAGGGGACCGCAGAAGAGACCCAGTACTTC.

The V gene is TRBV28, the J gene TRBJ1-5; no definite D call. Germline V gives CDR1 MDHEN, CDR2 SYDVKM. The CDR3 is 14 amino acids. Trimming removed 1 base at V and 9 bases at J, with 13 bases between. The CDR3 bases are TGTGCCAGCAGTTTATCGCTAGCGGTAACGCCCCAGCATTTT. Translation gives CASSLSLAVTPQHF.

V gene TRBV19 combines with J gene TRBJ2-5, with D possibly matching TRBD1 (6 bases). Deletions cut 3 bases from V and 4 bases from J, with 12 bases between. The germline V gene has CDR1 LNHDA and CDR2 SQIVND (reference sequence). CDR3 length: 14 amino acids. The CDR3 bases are TGTGCCAGTAGTATTACAGGGATTTCAGAGACCCAGTACTTC. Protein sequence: CASSITGISETQYF. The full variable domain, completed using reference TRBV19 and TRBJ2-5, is DGGITQSPKYLFRKEGQNVTLSCEQNLNHDAMYWYRQDPGQGLRLIYYSQIVNDFQKGDIAEGYSVSREKKESFPLTVTSAQKNPTAFYLCASSITGISETQYFGPGTRLLVL.

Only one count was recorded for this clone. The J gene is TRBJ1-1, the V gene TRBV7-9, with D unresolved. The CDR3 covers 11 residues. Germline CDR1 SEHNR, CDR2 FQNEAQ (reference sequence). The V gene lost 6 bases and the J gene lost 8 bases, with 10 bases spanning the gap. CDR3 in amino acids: CASSNQAEAFF. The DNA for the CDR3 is TGTGCCAGCAGTAATCAGGCCGAAGCTTTCTTT.

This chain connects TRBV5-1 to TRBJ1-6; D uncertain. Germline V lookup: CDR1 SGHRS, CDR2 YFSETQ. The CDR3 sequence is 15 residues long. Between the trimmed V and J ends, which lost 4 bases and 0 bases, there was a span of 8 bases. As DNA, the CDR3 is TGCGCCAGCAGCCTCACCAGCTCCTATAATTCACCCCTCCACTTT. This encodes CASSLTSSYNSPLHF.

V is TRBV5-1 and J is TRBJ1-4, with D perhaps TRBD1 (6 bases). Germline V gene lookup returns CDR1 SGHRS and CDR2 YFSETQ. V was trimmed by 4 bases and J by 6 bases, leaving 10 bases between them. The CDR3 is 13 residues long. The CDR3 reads CASSQTGDEKLFF. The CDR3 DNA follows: TGCGCCAGCAGCCAGACAGGAGATGAAAAACTGTTTTTT.

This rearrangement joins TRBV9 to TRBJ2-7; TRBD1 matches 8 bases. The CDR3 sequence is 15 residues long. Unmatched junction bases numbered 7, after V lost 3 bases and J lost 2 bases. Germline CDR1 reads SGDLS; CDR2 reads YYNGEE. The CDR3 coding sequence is TGTGCCAGCAGCGCCGGGGACAGGCCTACCTACGAGCAGTACTTC. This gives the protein CASSAGDRPTYEQYF.

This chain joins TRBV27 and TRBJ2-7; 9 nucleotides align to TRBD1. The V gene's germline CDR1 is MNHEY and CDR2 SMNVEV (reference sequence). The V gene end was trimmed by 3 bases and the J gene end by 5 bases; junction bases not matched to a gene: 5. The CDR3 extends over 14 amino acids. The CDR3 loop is CASSFTGGYDEQYF. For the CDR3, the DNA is TGTGCCAGCAGTTTTACAGGGGGCTACGACGAGCAGTACTTC.

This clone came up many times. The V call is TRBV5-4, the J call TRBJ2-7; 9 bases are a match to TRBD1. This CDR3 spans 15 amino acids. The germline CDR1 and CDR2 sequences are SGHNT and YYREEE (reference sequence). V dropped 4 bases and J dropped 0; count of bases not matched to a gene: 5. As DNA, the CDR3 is TGTGCCAGCAGCCTTACAGGGGGCAGCTCCTACGAGCAGTACTTC. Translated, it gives CASSLTGGSSYEQYF. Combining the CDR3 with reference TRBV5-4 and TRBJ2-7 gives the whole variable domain ETGVTQSPTHLIKTRGQQVTLRCSSQSGHNTVSWYQQALGQGPQFIFQYYREEENGRGNFPPRFSGLQFPNYSSELNVNALELDDSALYLCASSLTGGSSYEQYFGPGTRLTVT.

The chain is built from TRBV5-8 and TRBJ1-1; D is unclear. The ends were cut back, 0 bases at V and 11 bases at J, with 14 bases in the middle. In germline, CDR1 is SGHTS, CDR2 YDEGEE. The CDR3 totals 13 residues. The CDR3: CASSLGPLIGAFF. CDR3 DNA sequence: TGTGCCAGCAGCTTGGGTCCCCTCATCGGGGCTTTCTTT.

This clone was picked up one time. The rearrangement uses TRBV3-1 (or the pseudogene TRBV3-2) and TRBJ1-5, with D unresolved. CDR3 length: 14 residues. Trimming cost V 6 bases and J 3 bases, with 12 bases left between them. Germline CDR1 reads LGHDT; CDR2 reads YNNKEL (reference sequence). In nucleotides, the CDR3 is TGTGCCAGCAGTAAGGCGGGCAACAATCAGCCCCAGCATTTT. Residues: CASSKAGNNQPQHF.

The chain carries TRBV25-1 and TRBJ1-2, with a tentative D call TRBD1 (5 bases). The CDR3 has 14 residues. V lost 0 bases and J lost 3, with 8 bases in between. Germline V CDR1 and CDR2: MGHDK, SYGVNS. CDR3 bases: TGTGCCAGCAGTGAATATTCCAGGGACTATGGCTACACCTTC. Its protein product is CASSEYSRDYGYTF.

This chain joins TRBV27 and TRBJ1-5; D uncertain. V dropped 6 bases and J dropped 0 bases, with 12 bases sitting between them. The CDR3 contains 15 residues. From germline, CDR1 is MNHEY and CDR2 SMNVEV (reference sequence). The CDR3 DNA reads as TGTGCCAGCAGAATGGGAGTTTATAGCAATCAGCCCCAGCATTTT. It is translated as CASRMGVYSNQPQHF.

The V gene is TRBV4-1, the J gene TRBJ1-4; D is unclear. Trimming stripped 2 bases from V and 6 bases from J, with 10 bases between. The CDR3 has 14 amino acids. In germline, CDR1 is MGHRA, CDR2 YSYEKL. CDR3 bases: TGCGCCAGCAGCCAACCCTTGAGGGATGAAAAACTGTTTTTT. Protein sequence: CASSQPLRDEKLFF.

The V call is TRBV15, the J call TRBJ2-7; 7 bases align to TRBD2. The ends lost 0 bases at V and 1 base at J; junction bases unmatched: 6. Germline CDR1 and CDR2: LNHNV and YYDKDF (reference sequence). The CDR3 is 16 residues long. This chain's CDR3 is CATSRDVAGRSYEQYF. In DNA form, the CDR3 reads TGTGCCACCAGCAGAGATGTAGCGGGTCGGTCCTACGAGCAGTACTTC.